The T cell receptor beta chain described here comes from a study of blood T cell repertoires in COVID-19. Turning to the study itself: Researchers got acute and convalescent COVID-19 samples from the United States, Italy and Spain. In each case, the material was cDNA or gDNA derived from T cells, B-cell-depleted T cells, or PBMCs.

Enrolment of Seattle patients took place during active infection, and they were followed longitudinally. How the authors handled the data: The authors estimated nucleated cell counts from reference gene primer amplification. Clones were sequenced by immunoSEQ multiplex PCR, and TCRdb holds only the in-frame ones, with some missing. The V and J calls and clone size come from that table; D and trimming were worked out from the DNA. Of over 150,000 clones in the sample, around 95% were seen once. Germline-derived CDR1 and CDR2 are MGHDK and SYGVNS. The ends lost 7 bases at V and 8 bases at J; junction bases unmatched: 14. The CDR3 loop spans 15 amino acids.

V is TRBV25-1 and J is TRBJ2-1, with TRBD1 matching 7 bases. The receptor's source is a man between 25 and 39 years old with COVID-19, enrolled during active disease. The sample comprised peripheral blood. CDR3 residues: CASTGRRGPKDEQFF. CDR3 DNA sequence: TGTGCCAGCACCGGACGAAGGGGGCCCAAGGATGAGCAGTTCTTC.